These 29 T cell receptor beta chains came from one sample sequenced in a study of identical twins. TCRdb itself ran the 5' RACE reads through MiXCR, one entry per CDR3 protein. The sample gives fewer than 550,000 distinct CDR3 sequences, roughly 15% of which show up once; around 0.48% is in the top ten. The data were also submitted as part of a second study, on yellow fever vaccine responses in identical twins.

The sequencing sample was made of CD4+ T cells sorted from blood. The receptors were sampled from a woman between 18 and 29 years old in good health.

This clonotype was detected only a few times. The chain carries TRBV12-3 or TRBV12-4 and TRBJ1-4, with D maybe TRBD1 (5 bases). The CDR3 is 13 amino acids. The V end was cut by 5 bases, the J end by 3 bases, with 7 bases between. The CDR3, as DNA: TGTGCCAGCAGTCGACAGTCTAATGAAAAACTGTTTTTT. Amino acid sequence: CASSRQSNEKLFF.

The chain is built from TRBV3-1 and TRBJ2-3; 13 bases match TRBD2. The germline gives CDR1 LGHDT, CDR2 YNNKEL (reference sequence). The CDR3 is made up of 16 amino acids. J was trimmed by 2 bases and V by 8 bases; bases with no gene match: 7. CDR3 sequence: CASCRTSGGNTDTQYF. The CDR3 region has the DNA TGTGCCAGCTGTCGGACTAGCGGGGGAAACACAGATACGCAGTATTTT.

Only a few counts were recorded for this clonotype. This chain joins TRBV5-1 and TRBJ2-1, with D possibly matching TRBD2 (6 bases). CDR1 is SGHRS and CDR2 is YFSETQ in the germline V gene. The CDR3 runs 15 residues. V was shortened by 1 base and J by 4 bases, with 12 bases between the two germline ends. The CDR3 region is CASSLSGEVYNEQFF. The CDR3 DNA reads TGCGCCAGCAGCTTGTCGGGGGAAGTTTACAATGAGCAGTTCTTC.

For the CDR3, the DNA is TGTGCCAGCAGCCGTTGGGGGACTAGCGGGAGTGGTTACGAGCAGTACTTC. It specifies CASSRWGTSGSGYEQYF. The V gene is TRBV7-2, the J gene TRBJ2-7; 14 nucleotides line up with TRBD2. The V gene's germline CDR1 is SGHTA and CDR2 FQGNSA. V lost 5 bases to trimming and J lost 4 bases; unmatched junction nucleotides: 10. The CDR3 totals 17 residues.

The V and J genes are TRBV20-1 and TRBJ2-7; 9 bases are a match to TRBD2. The CDR3 runs to 14 residues. V gave up 5 bases and J gave up 0 bases; unmatched junction bases: 5. Germline CDR1 DFQATT, CDR2 SNEGSKA (reference sequence). CDR3 region: CSAALAGASYEQYF. The CDR3 coding sequence is TGCAGTGCTGCGTTAGCGGGAGCCTCCTACGAGCAGTACTTC.

CDR3 bases: TGCAGTGCTAGAGACGGACTAGCGGGGGTCACCGGGGAGCTGTTTTTT. This codes for CSARDGLAGVTGELFF. V gene TRBV20-1 combines with J gene TRBJ2-2, with 13 bases matching TRBD2. V dropped 0 bases and J dropped 4; count of bases not matched to a gene: 2. CDR1 and CDR2 (germline): DFQATT, SNEGSKA (reference sequence). There are 16 residues in the CDR3.

CDR3 loop: CASSPRLAGALSSYNEQFF. In DNA, the CDR3 is TGTGCCAGCAGCCCCCGACTAGCGGGAGCCCTGAGCTCCTACAATGAGCAGTTCTTC. The rearrangement joins TRBV11-2 to TRBJ2-1, with 12 bases aligning to TRBD2. CDR1 is SGHAT, CDR2 FQNNGV, per germline. The CDR3 consists of 19 residues. The V gene end was trimmed by 5 bases and the J gene end by 0 bases; junction bases not matched to a gene: 11.

The V call is TRBV6-1, the J call TRBJ1-1; D gene unclear. The germline V gene has CDR1 MNHNS and CDR2 SASEGT. Trimming cost V 4 bases and J 5 bases, with 8 bases left between them. CDR3 size: 12 residues. CDR3 region: CASSVLRTEAFF. The CDR3 nucleotides are TGTGCCAGCAGTGTACTCAGGACTGAAGCTTTCTTT.

CDR3 nucleotide sequence: TGCAGTGCTAGTGGTCTAGCGGGTTACACCGGGGAGCTGTTTTTT. Its protein product is CSASGLAGYTGELFF. J is TRBJ2-2 and V is TRBV20-1; TRBD2 matches at 8 bases. There are 15 residues in the CDR3. J gave up 3 bases and V 3 bases, and 6 bases lay outside the gene matches. The germline gives CDR1 DFQATT, CDR2 SNEGSKA (reference sequence).

This clonotype occurred a few times. J is TRBJ2-7 and V is TRBV20-1, with D perhaps given as TRBD1 or TRBD2 (7 bases each). CDR3 length: 13 residues. Germline V gives CDR1 DFQATT, CDR2 SNEGSKA (reference sequence). The V end lost 6 bases, the J end lost 3 bases, and 15 bases lay between the germline ends. CDR3 region: CSAEGGDSYEQYV. CDR3 coding DNA: TGCAGTGCGGAGGGAGGGGACAGCTACGAGCAGTACGTC.

The V gene is TRBV3-1, the J gene TRBJ1-2, with D maybe TRBD1 (6 bases). The ends were cut back, 5 bases at V and 5 bases at J, with 9 bases in the middle. The CDR3 has 12 residues. Germline V gene sequence: CDR1 LGHDT, CDR2 YNNKEL (reference sequence). The CDR3 DNA reads as TGTGCCAGCAGCTGGACAGTGTATGGCTACACCTTC. This gives the protein CASSWTVYGYTF.

This clonotype occurred a few times. The chain is built from TRBV2 and TRBJ2-1; 12 nucleotides match TRBD2. Germline CDR1 and CDR2: SNHLY and FYNNEI. V lost 4 bases to trimming and J lost 7 bases; unmatched junction nucleotides: 5. This CDR3 comprises 15 residues. The CDR3 spells CASSVETSGSNEQFF. CDR3 coding DNA: TGTGCCAGCAGTGTGGAGACTAGCGGGAGTAATGAGCAGTTCTTC.

The rearrangement links TRBV27 to TRBJ2-6, with 7 bases matching TRBD1. CDR3 size: 17 residues. V gave up 6 bases and J gave up 0 bases; unmatched junction bases: 8. Germline CDR1 reads MNHEY; CDR2 reads SMNVEV (reference sequence). CDR3: CASSRQGKLSGANVLTF. As DNA, the CDR3 is TGTGCCAGCAGCCGACAGGGAAAACTCTCTGGGGCCAACGTCCTGACTTTC.

The genes are TRBV5-1 and TRBJ2-1, with unresolved D. From germline, CDR1 is SGHRS and CDR2 YFSETQ. This CDR3 comprises 16 residues. Trimming shortened V by 4 bases and J by 4 bases, and 18 bases separated the two germline ends. The CDR3 sequence is CASSPMALDVYNEQFF. DNA for the CDR3: TGCGCCAGCAGCCCGATGGCCCTAGACGTTTACAATGAGCAGTTCTTC. The full variable domain, rest sourced from reference TRBV5-1 and TRBJ2-1, is KAGVTQTPRYLIKTRGQQVTLSCSPISGHRSVSWYQQTPGQGLQFLFEYFSETQRNKGNFPGRFSGRQFSNSRSEMNVSTLELGDSALYLCASSPMALDVYNEQFFGPGTRLTVL.

The gene calls are TRBV24-1 and TRBJ2-3; 12 bases match TRBD2. V lost 4 bases to trimming and J lost 5 bases; unmatched junction nucleotides: 6. The length of the CDR3 is 16 residues. The V gene's germline CDR1 is KGHDR and CDR2 SFDVKD. In DNA, the CDR3 is TGTGCCACCAGTGACGCCCGACTAGCGGGAGTAGATACGCAGTATTTT. It is translated as CATSDARLAGVDTQYF.

V is TRBV10-1 and J is TRBJ2-1, with 8 bases aligning to TRBD1. The CDR3 length is 16 residues. The germline V gene has CDR1 WNHNN and CDR2 SYGVQD (reference sequence). Losses at the gene ends were 3 bases for V and 8 bases for J; bases not matched to a gene: 12. The CDR3 region has the DNA TGCGCCAGCAGTGAAGGACAGGGAGCCCGTGGGGATGAGCAGTTCTTC. It is translated as CASSEGQGARGDEQFF.

The chain joins TRBV4-1 to TRBJ1-5; D perhaps matches TRBD1 (6 bases). This CDR3 region has 14 residues. CDR1 is MGHRA and CDR2 is YSYEKL in the germline V gene. The ends were cut back, 8 bases at V and 4 bases at J, with 15 bases in the middle. The CDR3 sequence is CASGPGQSNQPQHF. The CDR3 nucleotides are TGCGCCAGCGGCCCTGGACAGTCTAATCAGCCCCAGCATTTT.

In its sample, this clonotype was seen a few times. The gene calls are TRBV10-3 and TRBJ2-1, with D possibly TRBD1 on 7 matching bases. Germline V gene sequence: CDR1 ENHRY, CDR2 SYGVKD. V lost 6 bases, J lost 0 bases, and 18 bases lay in between. The CDR3 loop spans 17 amino acids. This CDR3 reads CAISSGGTASSYNEQFF. DNA of the CDR3: TGTGCCATCAGCTCCGGAGGGACAGCGAGCTCCTACAATGAGCAGTTCTTC.

J is TRBJ2-5 and V is TRBV4-2; 7 bases line up with TRBD1. Germline-derived CDR1 and CDR2 are LGHNA and YNFKEQ. V was pared by 0 bases and J by 5 bases, with 9 bases of the junction left unmatched. The CDR3 contains 16 residues. The DNA of the CDR3 is TGTGCCAGCAGCCAAGAATGGACAGGTTACGCTGAGACCCAGTACTTC. It is translated as CASSQEWTGYAETQYF.

The V call is TRBV2, the J call TRBJ2-3, with D maybe TRBD1 (6 bases). Between the trimmed V and J ends, which lost 3 bases and 10 bases, there was a span of 14 bases. The germline gives CDR1 SNHLY, CDR2 FYNNEI. CDR3 length equals 13 residues. CDR3 bases: TGTGCCAGCAGTGATACCACAGGGATGTCGCAGTATTTT. As protein: CASSDTTGMSQYF.

This clonotype was counted a few times. The CDR3 region has the DNA TGTGCCAGCAGCAAAGCTATCTTTACGCAGTATTTT. This gives the protein CASSKAIFTQYF. The chain has TRBV21-1 and TRBJ2-3. TRBV21-1 is a listed pseudogene. The CDR3 runs to 12 residues.

This clonotype has only a few counts. The chain is built from TRBV5-5 and TRBJ2-2; 8 positions agree with TRBD2. The V gene's germline CDR1 is SGHKS and CDR2 YYEKEE (reference sequence). This CDR3 has 15 amino acids. V was pared by 4 bases and J by 6 bases, with 8 bases of the junction left unmatched. The CDR3 here is CASSGSGSSAGELFF. DNA of the CDR3: TGTGCCAGCAGCGGCAGCGGGAGTAGCGCCGGGGAGCTGTTTTTT.

The V and J genes are TRBV7-6 and TRBJ1-6; 11 bases are a match to TRBD1. CDR1 and CDR2 from the germline V gene are SGHVS and FNYEAQ. The length of the CDR3 is 15 residues. The junction had 6 bases not matched to a gene; V was cut back by 5 bases and J by 9 bases. CDR3 protein: CASSTGQGAGSPLHF. The DNA of the CDR3 is TGTGCCAGCAGCACCGGACAGGGGGCTGGTTCACCCCTCCACTTT.

The CDR3: CSARRSYRSPSYEQYF. As DNA, the CDR3 is TGCAGTGCTAGACGCTCTTACAGGTCCCCCTCCTACGAGCAGTACTTC. The chain recombines TRBV20-1 with TRBJ2-7; TRBD1 might be the D (5 bases). The V end lost 2 bases, the J end lost 0 bases, and 17 bases lay between the germline ends. CDR1 and CDR2 (germline): DFQATT, SNEGSKA (reference sequence). The CDR3 is 16 amino acids.

The chain uses TRBV6-5 and TRBJ1-6; D uncertain. Germline values: CDR1 MNHEY, CDR2 SVGAGI. The CDR3 runs to 14 residues. V was pared by 2 bases and J by 9 bases, with 11 bases between. The CDR3 region is CASSYTKGGSPLHF. The CDR3 DNA reads TGTGCCAGCAGTTACACAAAAGGTGGTTCACCCCTCCACTTT.

This clonotype was observed a handful of times. The genes are TRBV27 and TRBJ2-7; 11 bases are a match to TRBD2. Germline V gene lookup returns CDR1 MNHEY and CDR2 SMNVEV (reference sequence). V lost 6 bases and J lost 5; bases outside the gene matches: 9. The CDR3 sequence is 15 residues long. CDR3 bases: TGTGCCAGCAGAACACTAGCGGGGGTCCGGAACGAGCAGTACTTC. This gives the protein CASRTLAGVRNEQYF.

This clonotype has just a few counts. The chain combines TRBV5-6 with TRBJ2-1, with D uncertain. There are 14 residues in the CDR3. CDR1 is SGHDT and CDR2 is YYEEEE in the germline V gene. The ends were cut back, 4 bases at V and 7 bases at J, with 15 bases in the middle. For the CDR3, the DNA is TGTGCCAGCAGCCGAGGCGAGGCGTTGAATGAGCAGTTCTTC. Translated, it gives CASSRGEALNEQFF. Based on the CDR3 plus reference TRBV5-6 and TRBJ2-1, the full variable domain is DAGVTQSPTHLIKTRGQQVTLRCSPKSGHDTVSWYQQALGQGPQFIFQYYEEEERQRGNFPDRFSGHQFPNYSSELNVNALLLGDSALYLCASSRGEALNEQFFGPGTRLTVL.

This clonotype was picked up a small number of times. The chain employs TRBV20-1 and TRBJ2-3; 16 nucleotides line up with TRBD2. This CDR3 is 20 amino acids long. CDR1 and CDR2 (germline): DFQATT, SNEGSKA (reference sequence). V lost 2 bases, J lost 5 bases, and 16 bases stayed unmatched. The CDR3 DNA reads as TGCAGTGCTAGACCTTTACTGGGGACTAGCGGGAGGGCTTGGGAAGATACGCAGTATTTT. This encodes CSARPLLGTSGRAWEDTQYF.

The chain uses TRBV7-8 and TRBJ2-1; tentatively, D is TRBD1 (6 bases). Germline lookup yields CDR1 SGHVS and CDR2 FQNEAQ. V lost 5 bases and J 0 bases, leaving 14 bases between the germline ends. This CDR3 contains 16 residues. CDR3 sequence reads: CASSNRQVTSYNEQFF. The CDR3 DNA reads as TGTGCCAGCAGCAACCGACAGGTAACCTCCTACAATGAGCAGTTCTTC.